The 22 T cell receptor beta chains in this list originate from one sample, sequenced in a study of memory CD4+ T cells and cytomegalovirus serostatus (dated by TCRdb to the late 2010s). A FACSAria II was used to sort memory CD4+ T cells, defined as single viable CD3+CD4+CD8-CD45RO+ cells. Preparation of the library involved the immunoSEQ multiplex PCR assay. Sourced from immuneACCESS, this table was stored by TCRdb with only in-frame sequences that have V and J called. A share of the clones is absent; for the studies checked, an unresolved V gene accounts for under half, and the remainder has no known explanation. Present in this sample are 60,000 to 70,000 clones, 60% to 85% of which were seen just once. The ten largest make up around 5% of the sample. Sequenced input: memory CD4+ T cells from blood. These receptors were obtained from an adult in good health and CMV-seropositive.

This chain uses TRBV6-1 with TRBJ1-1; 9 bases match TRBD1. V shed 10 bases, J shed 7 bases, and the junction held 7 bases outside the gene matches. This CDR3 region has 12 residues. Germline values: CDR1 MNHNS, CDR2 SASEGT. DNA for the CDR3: TGTGCCAACGGAGACAGGGGGGATGAAGCTTTCTTT. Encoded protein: CANGDRGDEAFF.

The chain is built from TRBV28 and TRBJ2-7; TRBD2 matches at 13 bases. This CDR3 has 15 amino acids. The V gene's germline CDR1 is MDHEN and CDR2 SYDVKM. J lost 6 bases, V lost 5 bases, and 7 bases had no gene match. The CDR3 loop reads CASSQTSGGASEQYF. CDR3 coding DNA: TGTGCCAGCAGTCAAACTAGCGGGGGGGCCTCCGAGCAGTACTTC.

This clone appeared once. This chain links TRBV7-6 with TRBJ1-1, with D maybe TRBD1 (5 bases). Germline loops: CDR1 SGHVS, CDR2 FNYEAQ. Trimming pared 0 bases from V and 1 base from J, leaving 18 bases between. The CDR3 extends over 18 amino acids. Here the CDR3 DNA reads TGTGCCAGCAGCTTAGCGAGACGGGGTGGGAGGGGGAACACTGAAGCTTTCTTT. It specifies CASSLARRGGRGNTEAFF.

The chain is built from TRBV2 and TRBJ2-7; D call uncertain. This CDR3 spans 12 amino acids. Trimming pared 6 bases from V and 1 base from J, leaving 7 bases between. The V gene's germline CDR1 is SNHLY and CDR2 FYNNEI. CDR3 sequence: CASSDLSYEQYF. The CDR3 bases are TGTGCCAGCAGCGACCTATCCTACGAGCAGTACTTC.

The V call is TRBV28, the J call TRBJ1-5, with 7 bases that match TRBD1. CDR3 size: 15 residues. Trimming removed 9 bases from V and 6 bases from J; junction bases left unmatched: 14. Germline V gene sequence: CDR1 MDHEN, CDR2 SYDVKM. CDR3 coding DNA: TGTGCCAGTAGATCACAGGGGTTCGGCAGTCAGCCCCAGCATTTT. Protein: CASRSQGFGSQPQHF.

CDR3 nucleotide sequence: TGTGCCAGCAGCAGGGACACTAAGTACTTC. Translating gives CASSRDTKYF. The J gene is TRBJ2-5, the V gene TRBV7-8; D possibly corresponds to TRBD1 (6 bases). V shed 5 bases and J shed 12 bases, with 10 bases lying between them. The germline CDR1 and CDR2 sequences are SGHVS and FQNEAQ. This CDR3 spans 10 amino acids.

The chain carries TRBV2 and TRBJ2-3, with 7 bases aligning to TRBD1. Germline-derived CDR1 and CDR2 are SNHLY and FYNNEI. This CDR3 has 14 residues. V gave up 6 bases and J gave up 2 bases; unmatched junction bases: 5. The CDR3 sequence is CASSPGTATDTQYF. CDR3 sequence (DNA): TGTGCCAGCAGCCCCGGGACAGCCACAGATACGCAGTATTTT.

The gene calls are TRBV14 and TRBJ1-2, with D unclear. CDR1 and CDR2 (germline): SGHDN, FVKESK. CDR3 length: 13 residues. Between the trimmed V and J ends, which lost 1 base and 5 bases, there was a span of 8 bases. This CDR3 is CASSQGRRYGYTF. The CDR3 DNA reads TGTGCCAGCAGCCAAGGAAGGCGGTATGGCTACACCTTC.

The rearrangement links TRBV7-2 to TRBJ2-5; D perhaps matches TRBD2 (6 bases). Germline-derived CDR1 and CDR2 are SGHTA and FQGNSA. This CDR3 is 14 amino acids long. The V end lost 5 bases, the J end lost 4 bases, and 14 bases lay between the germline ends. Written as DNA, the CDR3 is TGTGCCAGCAGCGCGATGGGGCGGGGAGAGACCCAGTACTTC. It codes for CASSAMGRGETQYF.

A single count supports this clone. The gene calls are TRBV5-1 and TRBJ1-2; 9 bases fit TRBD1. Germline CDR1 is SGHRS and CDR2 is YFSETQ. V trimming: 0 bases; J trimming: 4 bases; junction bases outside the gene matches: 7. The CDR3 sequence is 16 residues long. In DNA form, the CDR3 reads TGCGCCAGCAGCTTGGAAGGGACAGGGAACCTCTATGGCTACACCTTC. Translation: CASSLEGTGNLYGYTF.

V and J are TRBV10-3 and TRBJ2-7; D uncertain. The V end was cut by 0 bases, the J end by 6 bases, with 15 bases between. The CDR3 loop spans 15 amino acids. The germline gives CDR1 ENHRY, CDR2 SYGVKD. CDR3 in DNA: TGTGCCATCAGTGAGTCTATAGGAGACAAAGGCGAGCAGTACTTC. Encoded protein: CAISESIGDKGEQYF.

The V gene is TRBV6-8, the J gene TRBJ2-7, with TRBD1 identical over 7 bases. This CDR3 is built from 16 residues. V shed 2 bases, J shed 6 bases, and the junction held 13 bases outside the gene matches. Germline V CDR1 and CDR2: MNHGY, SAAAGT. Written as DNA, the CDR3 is TGTGCCAGCAGTTACGACTCCCAGGGGGATCACTGCGAGCAGTACTTC. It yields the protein CASSYDSQGDHCEQYF.

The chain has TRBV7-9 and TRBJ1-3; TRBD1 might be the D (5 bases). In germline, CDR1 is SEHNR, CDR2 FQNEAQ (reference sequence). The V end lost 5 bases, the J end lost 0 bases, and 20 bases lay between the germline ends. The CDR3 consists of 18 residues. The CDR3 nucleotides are TGTGCCAGCAGCCTCCCGGTTAGAGGACAATACTCTGGAAACACCATATATTTT. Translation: CASSLPVRGQYSGNTIYF.

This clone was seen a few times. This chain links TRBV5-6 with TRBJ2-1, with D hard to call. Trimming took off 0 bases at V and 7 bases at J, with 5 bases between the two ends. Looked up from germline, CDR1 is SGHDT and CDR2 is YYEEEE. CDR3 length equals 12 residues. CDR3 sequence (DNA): TGTGCCAGCAGCTTGGCATTAAATGAGCAGTTCTTC. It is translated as CASSLALNEQFF.

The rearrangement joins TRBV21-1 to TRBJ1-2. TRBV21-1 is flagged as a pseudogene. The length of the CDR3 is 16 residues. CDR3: CASSKARPGLSYGYTF. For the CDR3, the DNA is TGTGCCAGCAGCAAAGCCCGCCCCGGGCTCAGCTATGGCTACACCTTC.

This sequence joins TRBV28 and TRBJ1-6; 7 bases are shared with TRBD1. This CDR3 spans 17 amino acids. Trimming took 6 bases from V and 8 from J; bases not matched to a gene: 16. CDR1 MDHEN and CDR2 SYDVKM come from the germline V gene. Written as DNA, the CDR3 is TGTGCCAGCAGCCTTGGGACAGCCCGTCGAGGGTATTCACCCCTCCACTTT. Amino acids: CASSLGTARRGYSPLHF.

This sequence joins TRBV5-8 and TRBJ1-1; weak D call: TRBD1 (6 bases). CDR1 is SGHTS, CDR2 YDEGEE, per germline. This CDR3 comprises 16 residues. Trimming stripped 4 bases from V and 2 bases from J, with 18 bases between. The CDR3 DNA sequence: TGTGCCAGCAGCCCCCGTGGGGGGCATGGTAACACTGAAGCTTTCTTT. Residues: CASSPRGGHGNTEAFF.

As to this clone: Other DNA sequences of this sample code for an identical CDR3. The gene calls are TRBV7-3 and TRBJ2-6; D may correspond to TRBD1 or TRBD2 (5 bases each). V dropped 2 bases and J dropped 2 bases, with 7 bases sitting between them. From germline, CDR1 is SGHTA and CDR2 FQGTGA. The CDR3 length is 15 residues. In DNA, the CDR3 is TGTGCCAGCAGCTTAGGGGGTACTGGGGCCAACGTCCTGACTTTC. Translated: CASSLGGTGANVLTF. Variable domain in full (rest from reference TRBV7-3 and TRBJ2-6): GAGVSQTPSNKVTEKGKYVELRCDPISGHTALYWYRQSLGQGPEFLIYFQGTGAADDSGLPNDRFFAVRPEGSVSTLKIQRTERGDSAVYLCASSLGGTGANVLTFGAGSRLTVL.

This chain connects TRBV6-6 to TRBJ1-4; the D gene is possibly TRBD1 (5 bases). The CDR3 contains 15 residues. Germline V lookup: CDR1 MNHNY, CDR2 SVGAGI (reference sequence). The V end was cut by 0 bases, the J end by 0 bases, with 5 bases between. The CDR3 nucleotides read TGTGCCAGCAGTTACTCAGGGGCAACTAATGAAAAACTGTTTTTT. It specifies CASSYSGATNEKLFF.

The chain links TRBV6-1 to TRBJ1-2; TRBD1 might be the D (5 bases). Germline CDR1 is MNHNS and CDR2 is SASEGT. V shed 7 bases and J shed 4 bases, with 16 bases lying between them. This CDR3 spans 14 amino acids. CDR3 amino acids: CASTPSRGSYGYTF. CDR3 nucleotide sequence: TGTGCCAGCACCCCATCACGGGGCAGCTATGGCTACACCTTC.

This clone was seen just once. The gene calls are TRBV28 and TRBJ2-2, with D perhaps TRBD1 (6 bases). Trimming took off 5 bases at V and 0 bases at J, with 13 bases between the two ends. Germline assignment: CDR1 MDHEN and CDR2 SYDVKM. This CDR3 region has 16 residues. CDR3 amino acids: CASSVVGGANTGELFF. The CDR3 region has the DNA TGTGCCAGCAGTGTGGTAGGGGGAGCGAACACCGGGGAGCTGTTTTTT.

In nucleotides, the CDR3 is TGTGCCAGCAGTGAAGTAAAAGGCTACACCTTC. It translates to CASSEVKGYTF. The V and J genes are TRBV28 and TRBJ1-2; D is undetermined. Trimming stripped 5 bases from V and 8 bases from J, with 9 bases between. The CDR3 runs to 11 residues. CDR1 MDHEN and CDR2 SYDVKM come from the germline V gene.